The clone carrying this T cell receptor beta chain was counted at least ten times. The antigen is undetermined. Investigators prepared the TCR beta libraries by applying iRepertoire HTBI primers and Arm-PCR of CDR3 regions. TCRdb called the multiplex PCR reads again in MiXCR, with one record for every CDR3 protein. The sample has around 450,000 distinct CDR3 sequences, around 14% seen once. Germline V CDR1 and CDR2: SNHLY, FYNNEI. The CDR3 runs to 10 residues. The V and J ends lost 6 bases and 5 bases respectively, with 4 bases between them. The entry originates in a study of regulatory T cells in long-lasting Graves disease. Overall study findings and caveats: Small sample size may have lowered accuracy.

The time point denotes: newly diagnosed GD, antithyroid drugs for less than 3 months. The TCR library was prepared using RNA isolated from PBMCs. This same sample was also part of a study on T cells in Graves' hyperthyroidism and ophthalmopathy. Turning to that study: Using the HTBI primer set, a first-round RT-PCR was run on the TCR CDR3.

The source was peripheral blood mononuclear cells (PBMCs), collected at new diagnosis, from a patient treated with antithyroid drugs. The TCR sequence derives from a young woman with Graves disease. This rearrangement joins TRBV2 to TRBJ1-2; no clear D gene. This chain's CDR3 is CASRIYGYTF. CDR3 DNA: TGTGCCAGCAGGATTTATGGCTACACCTTC.